This passage covers 14 T cell receptor beta chains from one sample sequenced in a study of human T cells and chemical hapten exposure. MiXCR was run by TCRdb on the RACE reads, yielding one entry per CDR3 protein. The table has about 80,000 distinct CDR3 sequences, roughly 10% seen once; the top ten hold 2% to 2.5%. Time point: patch test 2, 6 weeks after DPC sensitization. Stated treatment: therapeutic diphenylcyclopropenone sensitization with weekly scalp DPC. This specimen consisted of whole blood, obtained in connection with sensitization to the hapten diphenylcyclopropenone (DPC). The receptor source for this set is a woman in her 30s with alopecia areata. Some clones in this sample may be carry-over from other donors' samples.

The sample holds many counts of this clonotype. J is TRBJ2-1 and V is TRBV4-3, with TRBD2 identical over 7 bases. Per the germline V gene, CDR1 is LGHNA and CDR2 is YSLEER. The CDR3 contains 15 residues. V trimming: 1 base; J trimming: 4 bases; junction bases outside the gene matches: 4. CDR3 loop: CASSQGGGLYNEQFF. In nucleotides, the CDR3 is TGCGCCAGCAGCCAAGGGGGGGGACTATACAATGAGCAGTTCTTC.

This clonotype came up many times. CDR3 nucleotide sequence: TGTGCCAGCAGTTTCTTGCGGACCGCCGGGGGTACGCAGTATTTT. Protein product: CASSFLRTAGGTQYF. V gene TRBV28 combines with J gene TRBJ2-3; D might be TRBD2 (6 bases). V lost 3 bases and J 8 bases, leaving 18 bases between the germline ends. The CDR3 contains 15 residues. The V gene's germline CDR1 is MDHEN and CDR2 SYDVKM.

In this sample, this clonotype turned up many times. The gene calls are TRBV9 and TRBJ2-5, with no clear D. The CDR3 length is 16 residues. CDR1 SGDLS and CDR2 YYNGEE come from the germline V gene. Trimming removed 4 bases from V and 5 bases from J, with 21 bases in between. The CDR3 is CASSPRGLGIAETQYF. The CDR3 nucleotides are TGTGCCAGCAGCCCCCGCGGATTGGGGATTGCGGAGACCCAGTACTTC.

CDR3 DNA sequence: TGTGCCAGCAGCTTAGGAAGTATAACGGAGACCCAGTACTTC. Its translation: CASSLGSITETQYF. The J gene is TRBJ2-5, the V gene TRBV11-3, with D hard to call. The V gene lost 1 base and the J gene lost 5 bases, with 11 bases spanning the gap. The CDR3 is 14 residues long. CDR1 is SGHNT and CDR2 is YENEEA in the germline V gene. The variable domain in full, with the rest retrieved from reference TRBV11-3 and TRBJ2-5, is EAGVVQSPRYKIIEKKQPVAFWCNPISGHNTLYWYLQNLGQGPELLIRYENEEAVDDSQLPKDRFSAERLKGVDSTLKIQPAELGDSAVYLCASSLGSITETQYFGPGTRLLVL.

In this sample, this clonotype turned up many times. V gene TRBV6-6 combines with J gene TRBJ1-2; no firm D call. This CDR3 is built from 16 residues. Trimming left V 6 bases short and J 1 base short, with 18 bases between. The V gene's germline CDR1 is MNHNY and CDR2 SVGAGI (reference sequence). The CDR3 nucleotides read TGTGCCAGCAGCAACCGGGCCAACCCCTTTAACTATGGCTACACCTTC. This codes for CASSNRANPFNYGYTF.

This clonotype was seen ten or more times. This sequence joins TRBV20-1 and TRBJ1-4; 7 positions match TRBD1. This CDR3 spans 15 amino acids. Germline V CDR1 and CDR2: DFQATT, SNEGSKA (reference sequence). V shed 0 bases, J shed 4 bases, and the junction held 5 bases outside the gene matches. For the CDR3, the DNA is TGCAGTGCTAGAGATCAGAGGGGGCATAATGAAAAACTGTTTTTT. It codes for CSARDQRGHNEKLFF.

This clonotype was counted at least ten times. The chain combines TRBV29-1 with TRBJ1-1, with D maybe TRBD1 (5 bases). Deletions cut 4 bases from V and 4 bases from J, with 13 bases between. The CDR3 consists of 13 residues. CDR1 SQVTM and CDR2 ANQGSEA come from the germline V gene. The CDR3 loop is CSVGPGTGTEAFF. As DNA, the CDR3 is TGCAGCGTTGGCCCCGGGACCGGCACTGAAGCTTTCTTT. Looking up the rest from reference TRBV29-1 and TRBJ1-1 gives the full variable domain: SAVISQKPSRDICQRGTSLTIQCQVDSQVTMMFWYRQQPGQSLTLIATANQGSEATYESGFVIDKFPISRPNLTFSTLTVSNMSPEDSSIYLCSVGPGTGTEAFFGQGTRLTVV.

This clonotype has ten or more counts. The rearrangement joins TRBV28 to TRBJ1-1, with D perhaps matching TRBD1 (5 bases). This CDR3 is 12 amino acids long. Germline CDR1 MDHEN, CDR2 SYDVKM. With 1 base removed from V and 8 bases from J, the gap between germline ends came to 8 bases. CDR3 loop: CASSLYPGEAFF. The DNA of the CDR3 is TGTGCCAGCAGTTTATATCCAGGGGAAGCTTTCTTT.

This clonotype appeared many times. J is TRBJ1-1 and V is TRBV7-9; unclear D gene. CDR1 and CDR2 (germline): SEHNR, FQNEAQ (reference sequence). V was shortened by 5 bases and J by 1 base, with 8 bases between the two germline ends. The CDR3 runs to 13 residues. CDR3 protein: CASSARTNTEAFF. CDR3 DNA sequence: TGTGCCAGCAGCGCCAGAACGAACACTGAAGCTTTCTTT.

This clonotype was observed many times. V usage is TRBV29-1 and J usage is TRBJ1-1; D is ambiguous. Deletions cut 4 bases from V and 7 bases from J, with 7 bases between. CDR1 and CDR2 from the germline V gene are SQVTM and ANQGSEA. This CDR3 has 10 amino acids. CDR3 DNA sequence: TGCAGCGTTGTGGACGGTGAAGCTTTCTTT. The encoded protein is CSVVDGEAFF.

This clonotype was seen more than once but under ten times. V and J are TRBV18 and TRBJ1-1; the D gene is possibly TRBD1 (5 bases). Germline V gene sequence: CDR1 KGHSH, CDR2 LQKENI. V lost 7 bases and J lost 2, with 11 bases in between. CDR3 length equals 13 residues. The CDR3 loop reads CASWGEDNTEAFF. The CDR3 coding sequence is TGTGCCAGCTGGGGGGAGGATAACACTGAAGCTTTCTTT.

The rearrangement joins TRBV7-9 to TRBJ2-1, with TRBD2 matching 7 bases. Germline CDR1 reads SEHNR; CDR2 reads FQNEAQ (reference sequence). J gave up 6 bases and V 5 bases, and 7 bases lay outside the gene matches. The CDR3 consists of 14 residues. The CDR3: CASSDRRGFNEQFF. The CDR3 DNA sequence: TGTGCCAGCAGCGATAGGCGGGGGTTCAATGAGCAGTTCTTC.

This clonotype was observed many times. V usage is TRBV6-2 or TRBV6-3 and J usage is TRBJ2-2, with 7 bases lining up with TRBD2. Losses at the gene ends were 1 base for V and 6 bases for J; bases not matched to a gene: 8. The length of the CDR3 is 16 residues. The germline V gene has CDR1 MNHEY and CDR2 SVGEGT. CDR3 sequence: CASSYFRASGAGELFF. In DNA, the CDR3 is TGTGCCAGCAGTTACTTCAGGGCTAGCGGAGCCGGGGAGCTGTTTTTT.

This clonotype was seen many times. The CDR3 loop reads CAISEVGGNPEAFF. The DNA for the CDR3 is TGTGCCATCAGTGAGGTAGGGGGGAATCCTGAAGCTTTCTTT. The J gene is TRBJ1-1, the V gene TRBV10-3; a possible D gene is TRBD1 (6 bases). Germline loops: CDR1 ENHRY, CDR2 SYGVKD. The CDR3 covers 14 residues. Trimming pared 2 bases from V and 6 bases from J, leaving 13 bases between.